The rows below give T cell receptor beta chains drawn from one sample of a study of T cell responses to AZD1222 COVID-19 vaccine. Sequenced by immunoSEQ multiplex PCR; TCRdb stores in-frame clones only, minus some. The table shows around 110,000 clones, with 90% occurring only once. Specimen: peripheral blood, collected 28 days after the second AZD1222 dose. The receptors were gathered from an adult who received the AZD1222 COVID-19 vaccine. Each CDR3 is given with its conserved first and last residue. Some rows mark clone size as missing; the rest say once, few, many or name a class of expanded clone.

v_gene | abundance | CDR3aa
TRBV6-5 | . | CASSSQGNYGYTF
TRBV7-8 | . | CASSLTDRAGEQFF
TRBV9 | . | CASSSPTPNTIYF
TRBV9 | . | CASSPRGTSGNYEQYF
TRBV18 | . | CASSPRVGTTGELFF
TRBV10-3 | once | CAITREPPYTEAFF
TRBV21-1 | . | CASSRRVGREHRGAVF
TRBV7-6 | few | CASSLGVRGSRDGRTEAFF
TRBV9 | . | CASSPRSAGYYNEQFF
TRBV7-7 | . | CASSSGGGDGRNTEAFF
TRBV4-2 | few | CASSHIGLTYEQYF
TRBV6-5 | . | CASSFGQANADTQYF
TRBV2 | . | CASSDPDPAKNIQYF
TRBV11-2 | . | CASSRDRGNIGYTF
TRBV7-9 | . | CASSLDAYNQPQHF
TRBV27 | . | CASSWRTGATEAFF
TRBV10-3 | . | CASGMEGNTIYF
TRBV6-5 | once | CASNRQVGGPQHF
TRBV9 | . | CASSLLQGADGNTIYF
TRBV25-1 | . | CASSEGQEKETQYF
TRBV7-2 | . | CASSWDRQETQYF
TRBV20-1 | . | CSASSVSNYGYTF
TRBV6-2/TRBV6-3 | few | CASSLGFQPQHF
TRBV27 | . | CASRRGGELFF
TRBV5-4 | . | CASSRTGTDYGYTF
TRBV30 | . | CAWSVSRVRGNEKLFF